The T cell receptor (beta chain) described here comes from a study of T cells in Graves' hyperthyroidism and ophthalmopathy. Regions amplified from RNA transcripts were the TCR beta CDR3 regions. In the first-round RT-PCR of the TCR CDR3, the HTBI primer set was used. Via MiXCR, TCRdb re-called the multiplex PCR reads, giving one row per CDR3 protein. The profile shows 500,000 to 750,000 distinct CDR3 sequences, 12% to 15% of them singletons. Clinical symptoms, serum thyroxine, TRAb, thyroid ultrasound and orbital computed tomography informed diagnoses. This clonotype was observed a handful of times. The sequence was collected from a woman aged 18 to 35 with Graves' ophthalmopathy. The specimen was blood.

Written as DNA, the CDR3 is TGTGCCAGCAGTTTTCGGGACAGGGGAAACCATGAGCAGTTCTTC. Its translation is CASSFRDRGNHEQFF. The chain recombines TRBV6-5 with TRBJ2-1; TRBD1 matches at 10 bases. Germline V CDR1 and CDR2: MNHEY, SVGAGI. The V segment lost 4 bases and the J segment 8 bases; nucleotides outside the gene matches: 8. There are 15 residues in the CDR3.